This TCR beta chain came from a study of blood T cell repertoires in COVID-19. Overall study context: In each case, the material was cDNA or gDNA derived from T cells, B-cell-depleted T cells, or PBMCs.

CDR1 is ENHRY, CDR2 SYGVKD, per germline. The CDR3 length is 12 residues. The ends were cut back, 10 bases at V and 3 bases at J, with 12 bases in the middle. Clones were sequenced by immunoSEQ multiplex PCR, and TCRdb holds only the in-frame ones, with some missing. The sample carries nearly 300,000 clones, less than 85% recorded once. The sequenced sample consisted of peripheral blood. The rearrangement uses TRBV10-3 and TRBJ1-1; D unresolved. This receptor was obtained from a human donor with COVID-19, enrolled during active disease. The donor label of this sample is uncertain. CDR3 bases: TGTGCCACCGGGATTGGAGACACTGAAGCTTTCTTT. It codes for CATGIGDTEAFF.